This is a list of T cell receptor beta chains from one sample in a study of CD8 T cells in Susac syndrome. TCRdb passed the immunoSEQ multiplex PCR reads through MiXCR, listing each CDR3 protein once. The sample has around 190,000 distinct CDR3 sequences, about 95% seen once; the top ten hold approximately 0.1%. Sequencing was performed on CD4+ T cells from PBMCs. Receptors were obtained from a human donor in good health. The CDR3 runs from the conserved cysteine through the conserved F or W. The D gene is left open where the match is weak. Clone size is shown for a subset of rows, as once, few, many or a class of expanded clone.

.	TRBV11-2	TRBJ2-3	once	CASSSLVGGADTQYF	TGTGCCAGCAGCTCCCTAGTGGGGGGCGCAGATACGCAGTATTTT
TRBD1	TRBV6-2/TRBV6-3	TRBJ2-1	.	CASSSRTGQAYNEQFF	TGTGCCAGCAGTTCCCGGACAGGCCAGGCCTACAATGAGCAGTTCTTC
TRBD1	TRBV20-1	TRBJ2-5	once	CSAGRQGETQYF	TGCAGTGCTGGGAGACAGGGAGAGACCCAGTACTTC
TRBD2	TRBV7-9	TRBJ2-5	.	CASSFGLAIGTQYF	TGTGCCAGCAGCTTTGGACTAGCGATTGGGACCCAGTACTTC
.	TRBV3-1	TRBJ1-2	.	CASSQGQGNGYTF	TGTGCCAGCAGCCAAGGTCAGGGAAATGGCTACACCTTC
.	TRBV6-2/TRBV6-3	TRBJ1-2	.	CASSDSSFYGYTF	TGTGCCAGCAGCGATAGTTCCTTCTATGGCTACACCTTC
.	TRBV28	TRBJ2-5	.	CASSRLLETQYF	TGTGCCAGCAGCCGACTCCTAGAGACCCAGTACTTC
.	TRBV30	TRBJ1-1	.	CAWSEWGTEAFF	TGTGCCTGGAGTGAGTGGGGGACTGAAGCTTTCTTT
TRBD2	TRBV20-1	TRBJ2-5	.	CSARPGLAGGQTQYF	TGCAGTGCTAGACCGGGACTAGCGGGAGGTCAGACCCAGTACTTC
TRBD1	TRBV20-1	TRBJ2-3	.	CSALTGDLTDTQYF	TGCAGTGCCTTGACAGGGGATCTGACAGATACGCAGTATTTT
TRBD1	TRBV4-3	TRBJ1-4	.	CASSQENRGGEKLFF	TGCGCCAGCAGCCAAGAGAACAGGGGTGGTGAAAAACTGTTTTTT
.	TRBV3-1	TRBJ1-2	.	CASSQDPQVRTNGYTF	TGTGCCAGCAGCCAAGATCCACAAGTGCGGACGAACGGCTACACCTTC
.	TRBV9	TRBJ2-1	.	CASSVAVHNEQFF	TGTGCCAGCAGCGTAGCGGTCCACAATGAGCAGTTCTTC
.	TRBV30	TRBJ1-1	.	CAWSVSGRDAFF	TGTGCCTGGAGTGTATCGGGGAGGGATGCTTTCTTT